Included here is one T cell receptor (beta chain) sequence, with context. Antigen: not known. The record originates from a study of molecular identifiers for immune sequencing clone quantification. The wider study: For replicates, RNA isolated from roughly 20,000 or 100,000 naive CD8 cells was divided into five portions, of which four were sequenced. General study findings and limits: In naive cells, clones above 20 RNA copies held under 1% of molecules, whereas in effector cells they held over 97%.

Construction of naive CD8 libraries employed about 17,000 to 1,100,000 sorted cells together with 10%, 30% or 50% RNA. V was shortened by 1 base and J by 3 bases, with 7 bases between the two germline ends. The CDR3 has 13 residues. Generation of bulk TCR libraries relied on previously described methods and listed TCR primers. TCRdb redid the calling of the PCR reads with MiXCR, one entry per CDR3 protein. The sample carries hundreds of thousands of distinct CDR3 sequences, just under 20% recorded once. V is TRBV12-3 or TRBV12-4 and J is TRBJ2-7; D ambiguous. Sequencing was carried out using naive CD8+ T cells from blood, with Jurkat cell RNA spiked in. This sample's subset: FACS-sorted CD8+CD4-CCR7+CD45RA+ naive T cells. The receptor was isolated from a human donor in good health. Some libraries in this study had Jurkat cell RNA spiked in. Here the CDR3 DNA reads TGTGCCAGCAGTTTAGGCAACAACTACGAGCAGTACTTC. Amino acid sequence: CASSLGNNYEQYF.